This T cell receptor (beta chain) was observed in a study of cytomegalovirus exposure and HLA in healthy donors (dated by TCRdb to about 2017). Background for the entire study: According to a later analysis, the roughly 120 validation repertoires were produced on the same platform as the approximately 690 repertoires of the first cohort. The study aimed to test whether signatures of past pathogen exposure could be identified by cataloging public T cell receptors. In addition to the first cohort of approximately 670 subjects, a separate validation cohort of 120 different subjects was used. To predict cytomegalovirus infection status, the study brought together high-throughput TCR immunosequencing, statistical association of individual TCRs with disease status, and machine learning. Study-wide conclusions, independent of this receptor: In the study, about 150 TCR beta chains were listed as associated with cytomegalovirus. A few of the identified cytomegalovirus-associated TCR beta chains were confirmed in vitro to be specific for cytomegalovirus antigens. Most TCR sequences were seen in very few donors, while some public TCRs were found in many individuals. Subsequent analysis determined that TCRs grouped into clusters in the first cohort also showed a tendency toward co-occurrence across the roughly 120 validation repertoires, and approximately 93% of cluster scores exceeded 0. A later analysis lacked HLA typing for the validation cohort, so it scored co-occurrence in that cohort across all 120 repertoires. The authors suggested that the approach could potentially be generalized to other disease states and immunological phenotypes. In both the original and validation cohorts, the classifier was reported to diagnose cytomegalovirus status with high specificity and sensitivity.

In the case of this clone: Its antigen is currently not known. Base quality data are lacking; no much larger clone is found one base away.

Separate from the approximately 700-subject first cohort, the validation cohort of over 90 subjects was the group to which the donors belonged. The receptor library was made with the immunoSEQ multiplex PCR assay. The study's own analysis went as follows. To diagnose cytomegalovirus status from the catalog of TCR beta chain sequences, a statistical classification framework was built. The clones in this table, taken by TCRdb from immuneACCESS, are in-frame only. Not every clone is retained; where verified, under half of the shortfall comes from an unresolved V gene, and the cause of the rest is unknown. The V and J calls and clone size were taken over from that table, and D and trimming were inferred from the DNA. The sample records more than 95,000 clones, more than 95% of which are singletons. The ten top clones hold 1.5% to 2% of the sample. CDR1 and CDR2 were assigned from the germline V gene (reference sequence) as LNHDA and SQIVND. Trimming takes 5 bases from V and 8 bases from J, and the germline ends sit 9 bases apart. CDR3 length: 11 amino acids, cysteine to phenylalanine. Just CDR3 DNA is preserved here, 33 bases in frame from base 1.

The sequence was collected from a man younger than 35 in good health and CMV-seronegative. This chain is built from TRBV19 and TRBJ1-1, and perhaps TRBD1 as D gene, on 6 matching bases. What was sequenced was PBMCs. The DNA is as follows: TGTGCCAGTAGTTCAGGGGCCGAAGCTTTCTTT. Its coded protein is CASSSGAEAFF.